One TCR beta chain is described in this entry. The authors ran a second PCR of 7 to 11 cycles using a sample-barcoded 5' primer and a J-beta primer mix. TCRdb reprocessed the 5' RACE reads with MiXCR, giving one entry per CDR3 protein. The sample carries 550,000 to 750,000 distinct CDR3 sequences, around 21% recorded once. The data stem from a study of blood T cells in healthy people across ages. This CDR3 is built from 14 residues. The V and J ends lost 0 bases and 3 bases respectively, with 12 bases between them. The germline V gene has CDR1 SQVTM and CDR2 ANQGSEA. Sequenced: blood. The source is a man in his 70s in good health. The chain links TRBV29-1 to TRBJ2-7; D is possibly TRBD1 or TRBD2 (5 bases each). DNA of the CDR3: TGCAGCGTTGAAGATCGGGGAACAGGCTACGAGCAGTACTTC. Translated: CSVEDRGTGYEQYF.